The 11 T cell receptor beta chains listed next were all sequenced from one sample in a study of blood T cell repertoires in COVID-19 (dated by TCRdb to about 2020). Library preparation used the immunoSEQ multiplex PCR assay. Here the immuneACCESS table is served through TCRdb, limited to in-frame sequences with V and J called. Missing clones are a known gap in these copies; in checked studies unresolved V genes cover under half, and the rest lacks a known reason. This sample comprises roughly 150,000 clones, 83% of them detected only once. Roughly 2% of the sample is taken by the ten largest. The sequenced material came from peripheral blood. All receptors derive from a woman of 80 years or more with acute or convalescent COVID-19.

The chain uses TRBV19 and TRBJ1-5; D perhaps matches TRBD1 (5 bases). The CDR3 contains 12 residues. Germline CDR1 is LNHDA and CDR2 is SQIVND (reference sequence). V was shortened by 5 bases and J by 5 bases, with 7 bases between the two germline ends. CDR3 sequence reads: CASSPRDQPQHF. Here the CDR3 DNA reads TGTGCCAGTAGTCCCAGGGATCAGCCCCAGCATTTT. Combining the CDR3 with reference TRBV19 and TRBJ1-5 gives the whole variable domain DGGITQSPKYLFRKEGQNVTLSCEQNLNHDAMYWYRQDPGQGLRLIYYSQIVNDFQKGDIAEGYSVSREKKESFPLTVTSAQKNPTAFYLCASSPRDQPQHFGDGTRLSIL.

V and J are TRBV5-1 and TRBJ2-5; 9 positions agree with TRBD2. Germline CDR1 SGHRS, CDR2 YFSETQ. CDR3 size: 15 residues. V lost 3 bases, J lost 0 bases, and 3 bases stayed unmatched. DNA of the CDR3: TGCGCCAGCAGCTCTGGACTAGCGTACCAAGAGACCCAGTACTTC. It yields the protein CASSSGLAYQETQYF.

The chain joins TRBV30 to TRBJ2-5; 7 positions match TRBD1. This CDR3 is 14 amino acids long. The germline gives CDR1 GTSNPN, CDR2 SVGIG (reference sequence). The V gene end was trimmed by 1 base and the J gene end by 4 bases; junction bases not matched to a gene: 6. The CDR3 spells CAWSANRGSETQYF. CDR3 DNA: TGTGCCTGGAGTGCAAACAGGGGTTCAGAGACCCAGTACTTC.

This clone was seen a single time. The CDR3 sequence is CASSLGRGTDTQYF. The CDR3 DNA follows: TGTGCCAGCAGCTTGGGACGGGGCACAGATACGCAGTATTTT. J is TRBJ2-3 and V is TRBV5-4, with D unclear. This CDR3 contains 14 residues. The V gene's germline CDR1 is SGHNT and CDR2 YYREEE (reference sequence). Trimming stripped 0 bases from V and 1 base from J, with 6 bases between.

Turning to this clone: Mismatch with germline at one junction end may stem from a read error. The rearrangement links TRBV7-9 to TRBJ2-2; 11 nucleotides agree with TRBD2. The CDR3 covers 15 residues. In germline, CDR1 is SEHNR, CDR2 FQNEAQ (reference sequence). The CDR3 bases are TGTGCCAGCAGATTAGCGGGGGGGCCACCCGGGGAGCTGTTTTTT. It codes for CASRLAGGPPGELFF.

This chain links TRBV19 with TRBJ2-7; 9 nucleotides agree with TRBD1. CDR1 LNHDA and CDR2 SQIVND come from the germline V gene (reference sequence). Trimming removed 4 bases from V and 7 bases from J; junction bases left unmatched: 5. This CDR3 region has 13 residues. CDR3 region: CASSNQDRGEQYF. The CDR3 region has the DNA TGTGCCAGTAGTAACCAGGACAGGGGTGAGCAGTACTTC.

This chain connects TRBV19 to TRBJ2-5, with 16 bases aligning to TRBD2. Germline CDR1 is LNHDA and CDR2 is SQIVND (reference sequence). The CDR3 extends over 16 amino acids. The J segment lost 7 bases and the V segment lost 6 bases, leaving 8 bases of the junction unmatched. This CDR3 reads CASSGTSGGDDGTQYF. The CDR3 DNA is TGTGCCAGTAGCGGGACTAGCGGGGGGGACGATGGGACCCAGTACTTC.

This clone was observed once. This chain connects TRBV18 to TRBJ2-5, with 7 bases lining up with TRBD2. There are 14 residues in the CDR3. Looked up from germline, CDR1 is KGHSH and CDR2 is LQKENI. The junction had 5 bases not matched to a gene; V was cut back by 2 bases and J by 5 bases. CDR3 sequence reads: CASSPGFGRETQYF. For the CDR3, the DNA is TGTGCCAGCTCACCAGGGTTCGGGAGGGAGACCCAGTACTTC.

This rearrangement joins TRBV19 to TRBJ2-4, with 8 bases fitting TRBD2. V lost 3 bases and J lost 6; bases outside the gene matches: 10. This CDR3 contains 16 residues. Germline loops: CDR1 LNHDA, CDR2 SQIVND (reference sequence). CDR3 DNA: TGTGCCAGTAGTATCCACAAAGGGGCGGGAGGAAACATTCAGTACTTC. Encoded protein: CASSIHKGAGGNIQYF.

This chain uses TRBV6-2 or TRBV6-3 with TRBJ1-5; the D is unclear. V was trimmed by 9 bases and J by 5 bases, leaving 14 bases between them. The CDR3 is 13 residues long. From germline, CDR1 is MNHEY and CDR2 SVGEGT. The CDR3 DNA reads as TGTGCCAGTAGCCAGGAGTACGATCAGCCCCAGCATTTT. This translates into CASSQEYDQPQHF.

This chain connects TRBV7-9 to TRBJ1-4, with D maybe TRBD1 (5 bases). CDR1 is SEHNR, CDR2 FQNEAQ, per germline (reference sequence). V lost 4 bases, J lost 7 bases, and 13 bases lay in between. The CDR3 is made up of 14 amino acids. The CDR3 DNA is TGTGCCAGCAGCTCGTCCGGGGGATTTGAAAAACTGTTTTTT. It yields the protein CASSSSGGFEKLFF.